The sequence of this T cell receptor (beta chain) was determined in a study of T cell clonality in common variable immunodeficiency. Overall study results and limits: Compared with controls, CVID subjects had fewer shared TCRbeta clones.

Sequencing used immunoSEQ multiplex PCR; TCRdb keeps in-frame clones, though not all of them. The sample presents 50,000 to 65,000 clones, none singletons. This clone was counted ten times or more. Its antigen remains unidentified. Read data end 3 residues before the CDR3 end; the end is taken from the germline J gene. Trimming pared 4 bases from V and 2 bases from J, leaving 15 bases between. The CDR3 sequence is 15 residues long. Germline CDR1 SGHKS, CDR2 YYEKEE (reference sequence). This TCR was recovered from a person aged 18-70 years in good health. The chain couples TRBV5-5 to TRBJ1-1; no definite D call. Sequenced material: peripheral blood mononuclear cells. The CDR3 DNA, read in part, is TGTGCCAGCAGCAGAAAAGTAGCAGAAAACACTGAA. Its protein product is CASSRKVAENTE. The full-length CDR3 reads as CASSRKVAENTEAFF.